A single sample gave rise to the 18 T cell receptor beta chains below, sequenced in a study of blood T cell repertoires in COVID-19. TCRdb's table, derived via immunoSEQ multiplex PCR, lists solely in-frame clones and lacks some. The sample contains fewer than 75,000 clones, over 90% of which appear only once. What was sequenced was peripheral blood. Source of these receptors: a man aged 45-60 years with active COVID-19.

The J gene is TRBJ2-5, the V gene TRBV5-6; TRBD1 matches at 7 bases. The CDR3 has 17 residues. V shed 0 bases and J 4 bases; nucleotides not matched to a gene: 12. Germline V gives CDR1 SGHDT, CDR2 YYEEEE. CDR3 nucleotide sequence: TGTGCCAGCAGCTTGGTCGTCAGGACAGGTGTGTTAGAGACCCAGTACTTC. Amino acids: CASSLVVRTGVLETQYF.

The rearrangement joins TRBV19 to TRBJ2-1; 7 bases are shared with TRBD2. Trimming cost V 8 bases and J 6 bases; bases outside gene matches: 13. This CDR3 contains 15 residues. Germline V gene sequence: CDR1 LNHDA, CDR2 SQIVND (reference sequence). CDR3 sequence (DNA): TGTGCCAGTGGGGAGGTCGGCGGGAGAGGCAATGAGCAGTTCTTC. This sequence encodes CASGEVGGRGNEQFF.

The chain employs TRBV19 and TRBJ1-4, with D maybe TRBD1 (5 bases). The germline CDR1 and CDR2 sequences are LNHDA and SQIVND (reference sequence). With 6 bases removed from V and 0 bases from J, the gap between germline ends came to 5 bases. The CDR3 extends over 13 amino acids. The CDR3 region is CASSRATNEKLFF. CDR3 coding DNA: TGTGCCAGTAGCAGGGCAACTAATGAAAAACTGTTTTTT.

The chain links TRBV28 to TRBJ1-5; 9 positions match TRBD1. The CDR3 runs 14 residues. Germline V CDR1 and CDR2: MDHEN, SYDVKM. J gave up 7 bases and V 6 bases, and 7 bases lay outside the gene matches. DNA of the CDR3: TGTGCCAGCAGCGGACAGGGGTCGGGGCAGCCCCAGCATTTT. Protein product: CASSGQGSGQPQHF.

DNA for the CDR3: TGTGCCAGCAGCTTAGATTGGGCCAAGAACCAGCCCCAGCATTTT. Residues: CASSLDWAKNQPQHF. This sequence joins TRBV7-8 and TRBJ1-5, with D unresolved. There are 15 residues in the CDR3. V shed 1 base and J shed 7 bases, with 14 bases lying between them. Germline values: CDR1 SGHVS, CDR2 FQNEAQ.

The CDR3 nucleotides read TGTGCCAGCAGCTTACAATCAGGTTTACATGACACCGGGGAGCTGTTTTTT. It translates to CASSLQSGLHDTGELFF. V is TRBV9 and J is TRBJ2-2; D uncertain. The CDR3 runs to 17 residues. V shed 4 bases and J shed 3 bases, with 19 bases lying between them. Germline CDR1 reads SGDLS; CDR2 reads YYNGEE.

The chain recombines TRBV24-1 with TRBJ2-6; 9 nucleotides line up with TRBD1. Germline V gene data show CDR1 as KGHDR and CDR2 as SFDVKD. J gave up 1 base and V 3 bases, and 6 bases lay outside the gene matches. CDR3 length equals 18 residues. CDR3 in DNA: TGTGCCACCAGTGATGGTCCCGGGACAGGGTCTGGGGCCAACGTCCTGACTTTC. Translated: CATSDGPGTGSGANVLTF.

This clone has a single count. The chain has TRBV6-4 and TRBJ2-7; 10 bases fit TRBD2. Looked up from germline, CDR1 is MRHNA and CDR2 is SNTAGT. CDR3 length equals 16 residues. V was clipped by 2 bases and J by 2 bases; unmatched bases: 6. DNA of the CDR3: TGTGCCAGCAGTGACGCCCCTAGCGGGAGCCCCTACGAGCAGTACTTC. Encoded protein: CASSDAPSGSPYEQYF.

Only one count was recorded for this clone. The genes are TRBV20-1 and TRBJ2-7, with 10 bases fitting TRBD2. The CDR3 contains 16 residues. V shed 3 bases, J shed 0 bases, and the junction held 8 bases outside the gene matches. Germline CDR1 and CDR2: DFQATT and SNEGSKA (reference sequence). The CDR3 loop reads CSASGSLAGYSYEQYF. Written as DNA, the CDR3 is TGCAGTGCTAGTGGGTCACTAGCGGGGTACTCCTACGAGCAGTACTTC.

This chain joins TRBV3-1 (or the pseudogene TRBV3-2) and TRBJ2-7, with 10 nucleotides matching TRBD2. The CDR3 covers 15 residues. The V gene's germline CDR1 is LGHDT and CDR2 YNNKEL (reference sequence). Trimming took 3 bases from V and 5 from J; bases not matched to a gene: 7. Here the CDR3 reads CASSHLAGVANEQYF. The CDR3 coding sequence is TGTGCCAGCAGCCATCTAGCGGGAGTGGCAAACGAGCAGTACTTC.

V is TRBV6-5 and J is TRBJ1-4; D is perhaps TRBD1 (5 bases). This CDR3 has 15 residues. In germline, CDR1 is MNHEY, CDR2 SVGAGI. V gave up 5 bases and J gave up 10 bases, with 20 bases separating them. For the CDR3, the DNA is TGTGCCAGCAGTCCGAGGGGACTTGGGAGTGGAAAACTGTTTTTT. This sequence encodes CASSPRGLGSGKLFF.

The V and J genes are TRBV2 and TRBJ1-2, with 12 bases lining up with TRBD1. Trimming took 6 bases from V and 11 from J; bases not matched to a gene: 10. CDR3 length: 14 amino acids. CDR1 is SNHLY, CDR2 FYNNEI, per germline. The CDR3 coding sequence is TGTGCCAGCAGGCCTGAGGGACAGGGGGCGAAGTACACCTTC. Translated: CASRPEGQGAKYTF.

The chain joins TRBV13 to TRBJ2-3, with unresolved D. The CDR3 totals 13 residues. Germline V gene data show CDR1 as PRHDT and CDR2 as FYEKMQ (reference sequence). V dropped 5 bases and J dropped 1 base, with 7 bases sitting between them. Written as DNA, the CDR3 is TGTGCCAGCAGCAACCGGGGCACAGATACGCAGTATTTT. Residues: CASSNRGTDTQYF. Combining the CDR3 with reference TRBV13 and TRBJ2-3 gives the whole variable domain AAGVIQSPRHLIKEKRETATLKCYPIPRHDTVYWYQQGPGQDPQFLISFYEKMQSDKGSIPDRFSAQQFSDYHSELNMSSLELGDSALYFCASSNRGTDTQYFGPGTRLTVL.

The V and J genes are TRBV7-2 and TRBJ2-7; TRBD1 is a possible D gene (6 bases). This CDR3 has 14 amino acids. The V and J ends lost 2 bases and 0 bases respectively, with 8 bases between them. CDR1 and CDR2 (germline): SGHTA, FQGNSA. The CDR3 DNA follows: TGTGCCAGCAGCTTAAGGGGGATCTCCTACGAGCAGTACTTC. It specifies CASSLRGISYEQYF.

The chain combines TRBV11-3 with TRBJ1-3, with TRBD1 identical over 8 bases. Trimming cost V 2 bases and J 1 base; bases outside gene matches: 7. CDR1 is SGHNT, CDR2 YENEEA, per germline. The CDR3 has 17 residues. The DNA for the CDR3 is TGTGCCAGCAGCTTAAGTTCCAGGGGGCTTTCTGGAAACACCATATATTTT. This codes for CASSLSSRGLSGNTIYF.

The count of this clone is one. V gene TRBV2 combines with J gene TRBJ1-4; D not certain. The germline CDR1 and CDR2 sequences are SNHLY and FYNNEI. The CDR3 runs 12 residues. V shed 5 bases and J shed 5 bases, with 6 bases lying between them. The CDR3 DNA sequence: TGTGCCAGCAGTTTTCCGAATGAAAAACTGTTTTTT. Translation: CASSFPNEKLFF.

This clone has just a few counts. The V and J genes are TRBV5-1 and TRBJ2-7; 9 bases map to TRBD2. Germline loops: CDR1 SGHRS, CDR2 YFSETQ. V lost 4 bases and J lost 0; bases outside the gene matches: 5. CDR3 length: 15 residues. The CDR3 sequence: CASSPLAGLSYEQYF. CDR3 nucleotides: TGCGCCAGCAGCCCCCTAGCGGGGCTCTCCTACGAGCAGTACTTC.

The chain is built from TRBV5-5 and TRBJ2-7; 8 positions match TRBD1. The length of the CDR3 is 15 residues. The germline V gene encodes CDR1 SGHKS and CDR2 YYEKEE (reference sequence). With V trimmed by 1 base and J by 3 bases, 6 bases remained unmatched. CDR3 loop: CASSLIVGQGYEQYF. CDR3 nucleotide sequence: TGTGCCAGCAGCTTGATTGTCGGACAGGGCTACGAGCAGTACTTC.